A single sample gave rise to the 4 T cell receptor beta chains below, sequenced in a study of shared clonotypes between healthy human individuals (dated by TCRdb to the early 2020s). Libraries were made using the immunoSEQ multiplex PCR assay. TCRdb holds this immuneACCESS table with in-frame rearrangements only. Some clones are missing; in checked studies, unresolved V genes explain under half, and the rest has no known cause. In this sample the table shows 1.4 million or so clones, less than 99% of which occur a single time. The top ten hold 0.36% of the sample. The sample comprised naive CD4+ T cells sorted from blood. According to the study, the label for this sample's cell subset or site signals: CD45RA+ positively selected. The receptors were sampled from a man aged 25 to 40 in good health.

This clone occurred once. This rearrangement joins TRBV7-9 to TRBJ2-1; TRBD2 aligns across 11 bases. V shed 3 bases, J shed 3 bases, and the junction held 7 bases outside the gene matches. The germline V gene encodes CDR1 SEHNR and CDR2 FQNEAQ (reference sequence). This CDR3 is built from 17 residues. CDR3 sequence (DNA): TGTGCCAGCAGCTTTGAAACTAGCGGGAGTAACTACAATGAGCAGTTCTTC. Translated: CASSFETSGSNYNEQFF.

The chain employs TRBV5-1 and TRBJ1-2, with TRBD1 matching 7 bases. Germline loops: CDR1 SGHRS, CDR2 YFSETQ. J was trimmed by 3 bases and V by 4 bases; bases with no gene match: 9. CDR3 length: 15 residues. In nucleotides, the CDR3 is TGCGCCAGCAGCGCCGGGACAGAGAAATACTATGGCTACACCTTC. Protein sequence: CASSAGTEKYYGYTF.

In its sample, this clone was seen once. This sample includes further DNA sequences coding for the same CDR3. CDR3 loop: CASSSGLNEKLFF. CDR3 sequence (DNA): TGTGCCAGCAGCTCGGGCCTCAATGAAAAACTGTTTTTT. V gene TRBV28 combines with J gene TRBJ1-4; the D is unclear. The CDR3 totals 13 residues. Trimming stripped 6 bases from V and 5 bases from J, with 10 bases between. The germline V gene has CDR1 MDHEN and CDR2 SYDVKM.

The chain employs TRBV6-6 and TRBJ1-2; D might be TRBD1 (6 bases). Germline CDR1 reads MNHNY; CDR2 reads SVGAGI (reference sequence). V was clipped by 11 bases and J by 8 bases, with 21 bases between them. This CDR3 region has 13 residues. CDR3 residues: CAALTGTDRGYTF. DNA for the CDR3: TGTGCCGCTTTGACAGGTACCGACAGGGGCTACACCTTC.